This paragraph reports one T cell receptor (beta chain). The data originate from a study of shared clonotypes between healthy human individuals. The CDR3 spans 15 residues. From germline, CDR1 is SNHLY and CDR2 FYNNEI. The V end was cut by 8 bases, the J end by 2 bases, with 17 bases between. This table comes from immunoSEQ multiplex PCR, and its TCRdb copy is limited to in-frame clones, with some not included. The sample has some 1,400,000 clones; around 97% are singletons. The sequenced sample consisted of naive CD4+ T cells sorted from blood. Indicated subset: CD45RA+ positively selected. This rearrangement joins TRBV2 to TRBJ2-3, with D maybe TRBD2 (7 bases). The sequence came from a man in his thirties or forties in good health. CDR3 sequence (DNA): TGTGCCAGCCACGAGGGGGGGCGCTTCACAGATACGCAGTATTTT. Translating gives CASHEGGRFTDTQYF. Full variable domain (missing parts from reference TRBV2 and TRBJ2-3): EPEVTQTPSHQVTQMGQEVILRCVPISNHLYFYWYRQILGQKVEFLVSFYNNEISEKSEIFDDQFSVERPDGSNFTLKIRSTKLEDSAMYFCASHEGGRFTDTQYFGPGTRLTVL.